A selection of T cell receptor beta chains follows, all from one sample in a study of cytotoxic CD8 clonotypes in ibrutinib-treated CLL. TCRdb's copy holds only in-frame clones and misses some; the assay was immunoSEQ multiplex PCR. The sample carries 35,000 to 55,000 clones, about two thirds recorded once. The sample consisted of PBMCs, taken after 12 months of ibrutinib treatment. These receptors all come from a human donor with chronic lymphocytic leukemia. CDR3s include the opening cysteine and the closing phenylalanine or tryptophan. The D gene is left open where the match is weak. Not all rows give a size; the values are once, few, many and, for expanded clones, a class.

clone size: NA; D gene: NA; CDR3 length: 15; V gene: TRBV7-3; J gene: TRBJ1-1; CDR3 protein: CASSPSGGGNTEAFF; CDR3 DNA: TGTGCCAGCAGCCCCTCCGGGGGGGGGAACACTGAAGCTTTCTTT
clone size: NA; D gene: NA; CDR3 length: 14; V gene: TRBV28; J gene: TRBJ2-7; CDR3 protein: CASLPLAGNYEQYF; CDR3 DNA: TGTGCCAGCCTCCCCTTGGCAGGGAATTACGAGCAGTACTTC
clone size: NA; D gene: NA; CDR3 length: 15; V gene: TRBV9; J gene: TRBJ1-3; CDR3 protein: CASSATTASGNTIYF; CDR3 DNA: TGTGCCAGCAGCGCCACGACAGCCTCTGGAAACACCATATATTTT
clone size: NA; D gene: NA; CDR3 length: 15; V gene: TRBV4-1; J gene: TRBJ1-2; CDR3 protein: CASSQFSLGSYGYTF; CDR3 DNA: TGCGCCAGCAGCCAATTCTCGTTAGGTAGCTATGGCTACACCTTC
clone size: many; D gene: NA; CDR3 length: 12; V gene: TRBV30; J gene: TRBJ1-1; CDR3 protein: CAWSPRNTEAFF; CDR3 DNA: TGTGCCTGGAGTCCGAGGAACACTGAAGCTTTCTTT
clone size: NA; D gene: TRBD2; CDR3 length: 15; V gene: TRBV7-2; J gene: TRBJ2-1; CDR3 protein: CASSSLAGFSNEQFF; CDR3 DNA: TGTGCCAGCAGCTCGTTAGCGGGGTTTTCGAATGAGCAGTTCTTC
clone size: NA; D gene: NA; CDR3 length: 14; V gene: TRBV7-2; J gene: TRBJ1-6; CDR3 protein: CASSSTGLLSPLHF; CDR3 DNA: TGTGCCAGCAGCTCAACAGGGCTTTTGTCACCCCTCCACTTT
clone size: NA; D gene: NA; CDR3 length: 15; V gene: TRBV7-2; J gene: TRBJ1-5; CDR3 protein: CASSPQRGSNQPQHF; CDR3 DNA: TGTGCCAGCAGCCCCCAGCGCGGAAGCAATCAGCCCCAGCATTTT
clone size: NA; D gene: NA; CDR3 length: 14; V gene: TRBV19; J gene: TRBJ1-5; CDR3 protein: CASSIGQNYQPQHF; CDR3 DNA: TGTGCCAGTAGTATTGGCCAGAATTATCAGCCCCAGCATTTT
clone size: once; D gene: NA; CDR3 length: 16; V gene: TRBV5-1; J gene: TRBJ1-1; CDR3 protein: CASSLMAGVLNTEAFF; CDR3 DNA: TGCGCCAGCAGCTTGATGGCAGGCGTACTGAACACTGAAGCTTTCTTT
clone size: few; D gene: NA; CDR3 length: 12; V gene: TRBV9; J gene: TRBJ2-7; CDR3 protein: CASSAQDEEQYF; CDR3 DNA: TGTGCCAGCAGCGCCCAGGATGAGGAGCAGTACTTC
clone size: NA; D gene: NA; CDR3 length: 12; V gene: TRBV9; J gene: TRBJ2-3; CDR3 protein: CASSSPPDTQYF; CDR3 DNA: TGTGCCAGCAGCTCCCCCCCAGATACGCAGTATTTT
clone size: NA; D gene: NA; CDR3 length: 19; V gene: TRBV5-4; J gene: TRBJ2-1; CDR3 protein: CASSPGPSWASSSYNEQFF; CDR3 DNA: TGTGCCAGCAGCCCGGGACCTTCATGGGCATCCTCCTCCTACAATGAGCAGTTCTTC
clone size: NA; D gene: NA; CDR3 length: 14; V gene: TRBV7-9; J gene: TRBJ1-2; CDR3 protein: CASSFEGGYYGYTF; CDR3 DNA: TGTGCCAGCAGCTTCGAGGGGGGGTACTATGGCTACACCTTC
clone size: NA; D gene: NA; CDR3 length: 15; V gene: TRBV6-1; J gene: TRBJ2-7; CDR3 protein: CASSEAGTTAYEQYF; CDR3 DNA: TGTGCCAGCAGTGAAGCCGGGACAACCGCCTACGAGCAGTACTTC
clone size: once; D gene: NA; CDR3 length: 16; V gene: TRBV10-1; J gene: TRBJ2-5; CDR3 protein: CASSESVGTAQETQYF; CDR3 DNA: TGCGCCAGCAGTGAGTCGGTTGGAACAGCCCAAGAGACCCAGTACTTC
clone size: NA; D gene: NA; CDR3 length: 14; V gene: TRBV7-9; J gene: TRBJ1-6; CDR3 protein: CASSLVLGDSPLHF; CDR3 DNA: TGTGCCAGCAGCTTAGTTTTGGGAGATTCACCCCTCCACTTT
clone size: NA; D gene: NA; CDR3 length: 13; V gene: TRBV5-1; J gene: TRBJ2-7; CDR3 protein: CASSLGSEERQYF; CDR3 DNA: TGCGCCAGCAGCTTGGGGAGTGAAGAAAGGCAGTACTTC
clone size: NA; D gene: NA; CDR3 length: 13; V gene: TRBV19; J gene: TRBJ2-5; CDR3 protein: CASSVPGSETQYF; CDR3 DNA: TGTGCCAGTAGCGTACCTGGATCAGAGACCCAGTACTTC
clone size: NA; D gene: TRBD2; CDR3 length: 15; V gene: TRBV4-1; J gene: TRBJ2-5; CDR3 protein: CASSRLAGDGETQYF; CDR3 DNA: TGCGCCAGCAGCCGGCTAGCGGGGGACGGTGAGACCCAGTACTTC
clone size: NA; D gene: NA; CDR3 length: 14; V gene: TRBV18; J gene: TRBJ2-7; CDR3 protein: CASSPPGETYEQYF; CDR3 DNA: TGTGCCAGCTCACCACCAGGTGAAACCTACGAGCAGTACTTC
clone size: few; D gene: NA; CDR3 length: 15; V gene: TRBV7-6; J gene: TRBJ1-1; CDR3 protein: CASSLAPGARTEAFF; CDR3 DNA: TGTGCCAGCAGCTTAGCGCCGGGGGCGCGCACTGAAGCTTTCTTT
clone size: NA; D gene: NA; CDR3 length: 14; V gene: TRBV6-5; J gene: TRBJ2-7; CDR3 protein: CATSPVGDRDEQYF; CDR3 DNA: TGTGCTACCAGCCCGGTTGGGGATAGGGACGAGCAGTACTTC
clone size: large; D gene: NA; CDR3 length: 14; V gene: TRBV10-2; J gene: TRBJ1-1; CDR3 protein: CASSDGRMNTEAFF; CDR3 DNA: TGCGCCAGCAGTGATGGCAGGATGAACACTGAAGCTTTCTTT
clone size: NA; D gene: NA; CDR3 length: 16; V gene: TRBV12-5; J gene: TRBJ1-5; CDR3 protein: CASGVGGWDSNQPQHF; CDR3 DNA: TGTGCTAGTGGCGTCGGAGGGTGGGATAGCAATCAGCCCCAGCATTTT
clone size: NA; D gene: TRBD1; CDR3 length: 15; V gene: TRBV5-6; J gene: TRBJ1-2; CDR3 protein: CASSLGRQGVYGYTF; CDR3 DNA: TGTGCCAGCAGCTTAGGTCGACAGGGCGTCTATGGCTACACCTTC